This passage covers 7 T cell receptor beta chains from one sample sequenced in a study of T cells in narcolepsy. The repertoire was sequenced with immunoSEQ multiplex PCR; TCRdb's copy has only in-frame clones and lacks some. The sample lists more than 30,000 clones, around 83% seen once, with around 0.7% in the top ten. The sample was memory (CD45RA-) CD4+ T cells from blood. Receptors originate from a human donor in good health.

This clone was observed a handful of times. The gene calls are TRBV7-2 and TRBJ1-2, with D possibly matching TRBD1 (5 bases). There are 14 residues in the CDR3. Trimming removed 6 bases from V and 5 bases from J, with 16 bases in between. Germline assignment: CDR1 SGHTA and CDR2 FQGNSA. CDR3 sequence (DNA): TGTGCCAGCAGGGTGGGACTGAAACTTTATGGCTACACCTTC. The encoded protein is CASRVGLKLYGYTF.

This chain uses TRBV4-3 with TRBJ1-6; no clear D gene. The CDR3 has 15 residues. CDR1 is LGHNA, CDR2 YSLEER, per germline. Trimming removed 0 bases from V and 9 bases from J, with 12 bases in between. The CDR3 here is CASSQEVQAPSPLHF. DNA for the CDR3: TGCGCCAGCAGCCAAGAGGTGCAGGCACCTTCACCCCTCCACTTT.

In DNA, the CDR3 is TGTGCCAGCAGACCCCGACAGATCTATGGCTACACCTTC. Protein: CASRPRQIYGYTF. V is TRBV28 and J is TRBJ1-2; D is possibly TRBD1 (5 bases). Trimming stripped 6 bases from V and 4 bases from J, with 12 bases between. The germline V gene has CDR1 MDHEN and CDR2 SYDVKM. This CDR3 contains 13 residues.

The chain joins TRBV11-3 to TRBJ2-3; 10 bases are shared with TRBD2. Germline assignment: CDR1 SGHNT and CDR2 YENEEA. V shed 5 bases, J shed 5 bases, and the junction held 13 bases outside the gene matches. The CDR3 consists of 17 residues. In DNA form, the CDR3 reads TGTGCCAGCAGCCACTTCGCTGGGACTAGCGCAGGAGATACGCAGTATTTT. This gives the protein CASSHFAGTSAGDTQYF.

The table lists this clone with a few counts. The chain uses TRBV6-5 and TRBJ2-1, with a weak D call TRBD1 (6 bases). The CDR3 is 12 residues long. Germline CDR1 reads MNHEY; CDR2 reads SVGAGI. V lost 10 bases and J lost 6, with 13 bases in between. In DNA, the CDR3 is TGTGCCACCCGGCAGGGGTCCAATGAGCAGTTCTTC. Translating it yields CATRQGSNEQFF.

The V call is TRBV5-4, the J call TRBJ2-7; D perhaps matches TRBD2 (6 bases). CDR3 size: 12 residues. Per germline, CDR1 SGHNT and CDR2 YYREEE (reference sequence). Trimming removed 4 bases from V and 5 bases from J, with 10 bases in between. CDR3 in amino acids: CASSATSNEQYF. CDR3 sequence (DNA): TGTGCCAGCAGCGCGACTAGTAACGAGCAGTACTTC. Using reference TRBV5-4 and TRBJ2-7 for the parts outside the CDR3, the full variable domain is ETGVTQSPTHLIKTRGQQVTLRCSSQSGHNTVSWYQQALGQGPQFIFQYYREEENGRGNFPPRFSGLQFPNYSSELNVNALELDDSALYLCASSATSNEQYFGPGTRLTVT.

In its sample, this clone ranks as medium-sized. This chain joins TRBV7-2 and TRBJ2-3; 9 positions agree with TRBD1. Germline-derived CDR1 and CDR2 are SGHTA and FQGNSA. V was pared by 6 bases and J by 2 bases, with 3 bases of the junction left unmatched. CDR3 length: 14 residues. This CDR3 reads CASSRDRVTDTQYF. In nucleotides, the CDR3 is TGTGCCAGCAGTCGGGACAGGGTCACAGATACGCAGTATTTT.